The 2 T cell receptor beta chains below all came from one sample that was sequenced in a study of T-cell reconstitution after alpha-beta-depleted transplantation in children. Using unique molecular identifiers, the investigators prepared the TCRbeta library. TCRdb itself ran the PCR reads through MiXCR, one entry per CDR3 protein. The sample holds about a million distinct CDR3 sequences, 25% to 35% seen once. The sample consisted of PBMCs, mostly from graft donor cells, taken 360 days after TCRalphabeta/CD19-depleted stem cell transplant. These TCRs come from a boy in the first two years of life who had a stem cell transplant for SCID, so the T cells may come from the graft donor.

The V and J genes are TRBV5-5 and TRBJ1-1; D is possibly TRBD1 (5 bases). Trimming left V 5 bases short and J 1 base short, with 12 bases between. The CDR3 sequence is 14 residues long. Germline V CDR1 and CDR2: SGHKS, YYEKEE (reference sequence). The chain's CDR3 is CASRRGTENTEAFF. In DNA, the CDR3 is TGTGCCAGCAGACGCGGGACCGAGAACACTGAAGCTTTCTTT.

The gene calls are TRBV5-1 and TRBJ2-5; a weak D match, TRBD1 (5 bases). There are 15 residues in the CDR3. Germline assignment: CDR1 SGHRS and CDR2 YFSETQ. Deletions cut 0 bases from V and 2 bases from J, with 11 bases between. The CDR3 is CASSLGWAGQETQYF. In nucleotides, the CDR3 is TGCGCCAGCAGCTTGGGCTGGGCAGGGCAAGAGACCCAGTACTTC.